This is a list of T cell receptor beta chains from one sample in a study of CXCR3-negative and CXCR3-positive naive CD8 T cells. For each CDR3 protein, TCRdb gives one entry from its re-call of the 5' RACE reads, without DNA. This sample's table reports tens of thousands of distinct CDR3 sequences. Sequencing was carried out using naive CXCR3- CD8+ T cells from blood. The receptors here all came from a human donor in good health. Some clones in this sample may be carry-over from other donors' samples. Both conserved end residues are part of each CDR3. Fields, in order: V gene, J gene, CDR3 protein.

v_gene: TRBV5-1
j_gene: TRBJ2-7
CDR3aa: CASSLDAESYEQYF

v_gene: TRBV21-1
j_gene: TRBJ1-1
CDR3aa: CASSIPTWNTEAFF

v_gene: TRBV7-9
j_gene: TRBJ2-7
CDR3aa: CASSLALADVEQYF

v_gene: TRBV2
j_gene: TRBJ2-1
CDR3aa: CASSEMDNEQFF

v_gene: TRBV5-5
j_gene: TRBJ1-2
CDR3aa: CASSFILFGYGYTF

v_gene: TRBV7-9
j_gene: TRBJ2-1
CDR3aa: CASSSRGGESYNEQFF

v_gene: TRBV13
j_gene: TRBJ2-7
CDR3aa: CASSIWYEQYF

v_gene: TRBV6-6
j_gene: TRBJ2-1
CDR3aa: CASSLAGGEQFF

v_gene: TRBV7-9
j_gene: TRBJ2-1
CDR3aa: CASSLWRNEQFF

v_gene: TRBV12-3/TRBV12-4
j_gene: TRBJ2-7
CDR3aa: CASSSTESYEQYF

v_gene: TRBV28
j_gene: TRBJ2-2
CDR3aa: CASNGEAEWRGGELFF

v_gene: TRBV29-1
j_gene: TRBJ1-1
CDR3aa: CSVLGGSDTEAFF

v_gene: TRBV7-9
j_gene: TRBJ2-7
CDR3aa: CASSLVRENAEQYF

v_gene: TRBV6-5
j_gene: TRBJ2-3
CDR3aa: CASSSHSGLGTDTQYF

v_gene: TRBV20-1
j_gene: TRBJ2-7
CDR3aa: CSAREIGADYEQYF

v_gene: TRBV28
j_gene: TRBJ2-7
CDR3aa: CASSFSGTGYEQYF

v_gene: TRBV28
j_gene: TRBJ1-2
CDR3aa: CASVSQGHYGYTF

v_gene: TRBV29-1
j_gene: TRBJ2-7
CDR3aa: CSVVVGSYEQYF

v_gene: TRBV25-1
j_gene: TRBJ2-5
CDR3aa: CASSELGGEETQYF

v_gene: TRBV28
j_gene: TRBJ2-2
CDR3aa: CASSFPSNTGELFF

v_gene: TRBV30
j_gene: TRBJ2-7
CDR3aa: CAWSLPTGPYEQYF

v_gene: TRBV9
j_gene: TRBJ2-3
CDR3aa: CASSVDTGATDTQYF

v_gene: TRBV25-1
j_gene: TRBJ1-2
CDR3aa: CASSATLGPSMGYTF

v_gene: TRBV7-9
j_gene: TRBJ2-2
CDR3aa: CASSTDRNTGELFF

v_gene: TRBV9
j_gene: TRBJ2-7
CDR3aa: CASSPWTGTYEQYF

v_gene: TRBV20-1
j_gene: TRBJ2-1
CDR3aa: CSARGSGNEQFF

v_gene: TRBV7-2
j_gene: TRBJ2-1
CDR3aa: CASSTYRGSYNEQFF

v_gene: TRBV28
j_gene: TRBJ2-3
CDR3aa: CASKGRTSGAFGGTQYF

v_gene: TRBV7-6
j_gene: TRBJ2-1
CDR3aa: CASSLALGSSYNEQFF

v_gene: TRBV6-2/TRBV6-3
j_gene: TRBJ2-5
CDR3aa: CASSYKKLGRRNWETQYF

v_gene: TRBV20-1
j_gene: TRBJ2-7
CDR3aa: CSARDLVEEHYEQYF

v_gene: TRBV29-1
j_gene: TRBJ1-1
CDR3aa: CSVPWNTEAFF

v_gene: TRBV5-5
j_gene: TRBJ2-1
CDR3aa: CASSFADYNEQFF

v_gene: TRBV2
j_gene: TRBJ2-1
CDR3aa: CASSEGSGRVPEQFF

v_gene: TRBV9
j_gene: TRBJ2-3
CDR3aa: CASSPPPTQYF

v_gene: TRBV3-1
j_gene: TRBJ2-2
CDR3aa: CASSQGWFDTGELFF

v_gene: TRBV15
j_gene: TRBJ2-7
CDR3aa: CATSRVGEIYEQYF

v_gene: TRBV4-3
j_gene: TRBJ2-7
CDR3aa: CASSQDMTGLGYEQYF

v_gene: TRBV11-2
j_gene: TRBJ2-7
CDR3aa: CASSLGQGSHEQYF

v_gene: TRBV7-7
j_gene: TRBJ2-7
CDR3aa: CASSLGWGNEQYF

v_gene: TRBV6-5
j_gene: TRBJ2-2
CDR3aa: CASRWGTNTGELFF

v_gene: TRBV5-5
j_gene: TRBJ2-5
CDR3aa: CASSFGLPGTQYF

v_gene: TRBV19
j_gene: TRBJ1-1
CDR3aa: CASSIFGFDSAREAFF

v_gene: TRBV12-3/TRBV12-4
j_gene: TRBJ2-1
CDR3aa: CASSLHLAGGYNEQFF

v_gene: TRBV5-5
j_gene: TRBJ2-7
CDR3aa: CASSFALPNVYEQYF

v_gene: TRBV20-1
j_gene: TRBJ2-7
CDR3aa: CSGRGQGTYEQYF

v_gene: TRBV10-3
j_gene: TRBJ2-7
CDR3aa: CAPNSGSPLVSAEQYF

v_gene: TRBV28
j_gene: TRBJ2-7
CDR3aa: CASSPREGLDEQYF

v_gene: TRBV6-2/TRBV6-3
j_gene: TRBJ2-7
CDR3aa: CASSYFPYEQYF

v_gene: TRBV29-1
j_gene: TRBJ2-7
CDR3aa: CSVRMGLSYEQYF

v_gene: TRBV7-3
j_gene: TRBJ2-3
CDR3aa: CASSLIGGPSTDTQYF

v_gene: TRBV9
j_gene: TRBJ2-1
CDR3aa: CASSPRDRHNEQFF

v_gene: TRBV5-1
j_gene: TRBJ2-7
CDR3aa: CASSLGSTYEQYF

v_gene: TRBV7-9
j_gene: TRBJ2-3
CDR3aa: CASSLVPAGELDTQYF

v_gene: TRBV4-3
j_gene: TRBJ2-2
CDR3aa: CASSQDSRGLGTGELFF

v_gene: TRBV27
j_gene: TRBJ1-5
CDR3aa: CASSLRGGNQPQHF

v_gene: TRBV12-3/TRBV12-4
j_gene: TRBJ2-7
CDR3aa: CASSFTAGSGEQYF

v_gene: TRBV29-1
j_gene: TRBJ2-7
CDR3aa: CSARIGPGGYEQYF

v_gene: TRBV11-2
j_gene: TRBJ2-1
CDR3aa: CASSFAREVPYNEQFF